The T cell receptor (beta chain) described here comes from a study of blood T cell repertoires in COVID-19. Study overall: Researchers got acute and convalescent COVID-19 samples from the United States, Italy and Spain. Nucleic acid was either cDNA or gDNA, and it came from T cells, B-cell-depleted T cells, or PBMCs.

In the original analysis: For nucleated cells, counts were estimated from reference gene primer amplification. Libraries were prepared by immunoSEQ multiplex PCR; TCRdb keeps only in-frame clonotypes and omits some of them. V and J calls and clone size are as listed in that table; D and trimming were resolved from the DNA. The sample lists about 230,000 clones; 75% to 85% were seen once. Followed longitudinally, the Seattle patients had been enrolled during active infection. Germline V gene sequence: CDR1 SGHRS, CDR2 YFSETQ. The CDR3 is made up of 15 amino acids. With 4 bases clipped from V and 4 bases from J, the junction kept 7 bases outside the gene matches.

This chain links TRBV5-1 with TRBJ2-1; 8 positions match TRBD1. This sequence was found in a man aged 45-65 years with COVID-19, enrolled during active disease. Sequenced material: peripheral blood. Here the CDR3 reads CASSSMTGDYNEQFF. CDR3 nucleotides: TGCGCCAGCAGCAGTATGACAGGGGATTACAATGAGCAGTTCTTC. The variable domain in full, completed from reference TRBV5-1 and TRBJ2-1, reads KAGVTQTPRYLIKTRGQQVTLSCSPISGHRSVSWYQQTPGQGLQFLFEYFSETQRNKGNFPGRFSGRQFSNSRSEMNVSTLELGDSALYLCASSSMTGDYNEQFFGPGTRLTVL.